Following are 14 T cell receptor beta chains from one sample sequenced in a study of cytomegalovirus exposure and HLA in healthy donors. The PCR was carried out with 60 Vbeta primers and 13 Jbeta primers. The table came from immunoSEQ multiplex PCR; TCRdb's copy has only in-frame clones and leaves some out. Among 110,000 to 150,000 clones listed, around 75% were seen once. Sequenced material: PBMCs. Every receptor here comes from a woman aged 25-40 years in good health and CMV-seronegative.

The sample holds a few counts of this clone. This rearrangement joins TRBV5-6 to TRBJ1-2, with TRBD1 matching over 11 bases. This CDR3 has 13 amino acids. The V gene's germline CDR1 is SGHDT and CDR2 YYEEEE. Trimming cost V 4 bases and J 6 bases; bases outside gene matches: 2. The CDR3: CASSRGQGDGYTF. The CDR3 nucleotides read TGTGCCAGCAGCAGGGGACAGGGGGATGGCTACACCTTC.

The rearrangement joins TRBV10-3 to TRBJ2-3, with D unresolved. Germline V gene lookup returns CDR1 ENHRY and CDR2 SYGVKD. Trimming took off 10 bases at V and 1 base at J, with 12 bases between the two ends. CDR3 size: 13 residues. The CDR3 protein is CATYTGGTDTQYF. The CDR3 DNA reads as TGTGCCACCTACACCGGAGGCACAGATACGCAGTATTTT.

This chain uses TRBV7-3 with TRBJ1-1, with D perhaps TRBD1 (5 bases). This CDR3 region has 14 residues. The V end lost 5 bases, the J end lost 2 bases, and 12 bases lay between the germline ends. CDR1 is SGHTA and CDR2 is FQGTGA in the germline V gene. The CDR3 reads CASSPHGGNTEAFF. Here the CDR3 DNA reads TGTGCCAGCAGCCCCCACGGGGGTAACACTGAAGCTTTCTTT.

J is TRBJ2-2 and V is TRBV18; D possibly corresponds to TRBD1 (6 bases). CDR3 size: 15 residues. The V gene's germline CDR1 is KGHSH and CDR2 LQKENI. V was pared by 3 bases and J by 6 bases, with 14 bases between. In nucleotides, the CDR3 is TGTGCCAGCTCACCCATGGACAGCTCCCCCGGGGAGCTGTTTTTT. Protein sequence: CASSPMDSSPGELFF.

Only a few counts were recorded for this clone. This chain uses TRBV19 with TRBJ2-2; 7 bases line up with TRBD1. The V and J ends lost 4 bases and 6 bases, in that order; junction bases with no gene match: 2. The CDR3 totals 13 residues. CDR1 and CDR2 (germline): LNHDA, SQIVND (reference sequence). This chain's CDR3 is CASSSGQAGELFF. CDR3 sequence (DNA): TGTGCCAGTAGTAGCGGACAGGCCGGGGAGCTGTTTTTT.

This clone has more than one count but fewer than ten. The chain recombines TRBV6-5 with TRBJ2-5; weak D call: TRBD2 (6 bases). Trimming stripped 0 bases from V and 5 bases from J, with 13 bases between. The V gene's germline CDR1 is MNHEY and CDR2 SVGAGI. CDR3 length equals 15 residues. CDR3 in DNA: TGTGCCAGCAGTTACTCGTCTCGCGGGATTGAGACCCAGTACTTC. Translation gives CASSYSSRGIETQYF.

The chain carries TRBV6-6 and TRBJ2-5, with 8 bases identical to TRBD1. The ends lost 6 bases at V and 2 bases at J; junction bases unmatched: 8. This CDR3 spans 15 amino acids. Germline CDR1 MNHNY, CDR2 SVGAGI (reference sequence). CDR3 sequence reads: CASRTGQAGQETQYF. CDR3 nucleotide sequence: TGTGCCAGCAGGACGGGACAGGCGGGGCAAGAGACCCAGTACTTC.

The V and J genes are TRBV29-1 and TRBJ2-5; TRBD2 matches 10 bases. The CDR3 covers 12 residues. The V gene's germline CDR1 is SQVTM and CDR2 ANQGSEA. The junction had 0 bases not matched to a gene; V was cut back by 4 bases and J by 4 bases. The CDR3 loop is CSVGLAGETQYF. The DNA of the CDR3 is TGCAGCGTTGGACTAGCGGGAGAGACCCAGTACTTC.

This chain connects TRBV28 to TRBJ2-1; D is possibly TRBD1 (6 bases). Deletions cut 2 bases from V and 4 bases from J, with 6 bases between. The CDR3 has 13 residues. CDR1 and CDR2 (germline): MDHEN, SYDVKM. The CDR3 loop reads CASSLDRYNEQFF. CDR3 DNA sequence: TGTGCCAGCAGTTTAGACAGGTACAATGAGCAGTTCTTC.

The chain combines TRBV28 with TRBJ2-7, with D possibly matching TRBD2 (6 bases). The germline V gene has CDR1 MDHEN and CDR2 SYDVKM. The CDR3 runs to 12 residues. Trimming shortened V by 5 bases and J by 6 bases, and 11 bases separated the two germline ends. CDR3 DNA sequence: TGTGCCAGCAGTCTACAGGAGGGCGAGCAGTACTTC. Its translation is CASSLQEGEQYF.

This clone appeared a few times. The V and J genes are TRBV19 and TRBJ2-3; TRBD2 matches 11 bases. Germline trimming cut 10 bases from V and 4 bases from J; bases unmatched to any gene: 10. The CDR3 consists of 15 residues. In germline, CDR1 is LNHDA, CDR2 SQIVND (reference sequence). The CDR3 nucleotides read TGTGCCACCACGCCCTTAGCGGGAGGGCCAGATACGCAGTATTTT. Its translation is CATTPLAGGPDTQYF.

This clone was seen only once. The V and J genes are TRBV7-6 and TRBJ1-6; D call uncertain. Trimming took off 2 bases at V and 6 bases at J, with 5 bases between the two ends. The CDR3 extends over 13 amino acids. Germline V CDR1 and CDR2: SGHVS, FNYEAQ. For the CDR3, the DNA is TGTGCCAGCAGCTTACAGGTTAATTCACCCCTCCACTTT. This translates into CASSLQVNSPLHF.

The chain is built from TRBV6-5 and TRBJ2-7, with TRBD1 matching over 11 bases. Germline values: CDR1 MNHEY, CDR2 SVGAGI. Unmatched junction bases numbered 7, after V lost 6 bases and J lost 6 bases. The CDR3 sequence is 14 residues long. The CDR3 nucleotides are TGTGCCAGCAGCAAGGACAGGGGGCGCCGCGAGCAGTACTTC. The encoded protein is CASSKDRGRREQYF.

This clone has a handful of counts. This rearrangement joins TRBV10-1 to TRBJ2-7; 9 positions match TRBD1. V shed 5 bases and J 3 bases; nucleotides not matched to a gene: 5. In germline, CDR1 is WNHNN, CDR2 SYGVQD (reference sequence). The CDR3 sequence is 14 residues long. The CDR3 here is CASSPGQGGYEQYF. The CDR3 nucleotides read TGCGCCAGCAGTCCGGGACAGGGAGGCTACGAGCAGTACTTC.